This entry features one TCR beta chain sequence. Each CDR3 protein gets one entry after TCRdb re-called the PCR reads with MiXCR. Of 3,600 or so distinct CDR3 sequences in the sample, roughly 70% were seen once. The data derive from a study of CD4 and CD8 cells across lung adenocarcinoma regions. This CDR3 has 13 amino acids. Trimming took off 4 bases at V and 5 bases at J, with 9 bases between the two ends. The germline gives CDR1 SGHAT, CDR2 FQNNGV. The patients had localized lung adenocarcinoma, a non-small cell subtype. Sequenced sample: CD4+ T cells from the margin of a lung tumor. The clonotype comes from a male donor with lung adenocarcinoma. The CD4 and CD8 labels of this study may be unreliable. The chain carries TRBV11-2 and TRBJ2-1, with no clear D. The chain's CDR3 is CASSWSLNNEQFF. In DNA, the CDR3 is TGTGCCAGCAGCTGGTCACTGAACAATGAGCAGTTCTTC.